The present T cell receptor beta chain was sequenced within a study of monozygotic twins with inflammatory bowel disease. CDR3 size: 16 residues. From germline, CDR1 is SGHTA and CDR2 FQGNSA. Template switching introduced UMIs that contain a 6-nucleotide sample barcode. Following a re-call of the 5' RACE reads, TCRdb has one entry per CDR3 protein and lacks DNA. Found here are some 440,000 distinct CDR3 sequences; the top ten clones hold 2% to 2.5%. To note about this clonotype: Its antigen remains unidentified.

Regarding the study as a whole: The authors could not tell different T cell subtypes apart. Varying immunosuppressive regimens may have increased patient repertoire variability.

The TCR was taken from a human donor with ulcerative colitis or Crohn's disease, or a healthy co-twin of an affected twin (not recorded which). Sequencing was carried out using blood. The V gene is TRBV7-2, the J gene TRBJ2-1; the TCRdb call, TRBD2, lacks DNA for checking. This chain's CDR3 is CASSSPPGLAGGEQFF.